Listed here are 29 T cell receptor beta chains from one sample, sequenced in a study of blood T cell repertoires in COVID-19. Measured with immunoSEQ multiplex PCR; TCRdb has only the in-frame clones, and not every one. The sample has 51,000 or so clones, around four fifths seen once. Material: peripheral blood. The receptors were gathered from a man in his sixties or seventies with active COVID-19.

The chain employs TRBV6-2 or TRBV6-3 and TRBJ2-5, with a possible D match to TRBD2 (5 bases). The CDR3 covers 14 residues. V lost 4 bases, J lost 7 bases, and 16 bases lay in between. Germline assignment: CDR1 MNHEY and CDR2 SVGEGT. In DNA form, the CDR3 reads TGTGCCAGCAGTTCCTCGGGGAGCGTAGGGACCCAGTACTTC. The encoded protein is CASSSSGSVGTQYF.

The rearrangement joins TRBV4-3 to TRBJ2-1, with TRBD1 as a possible D gene (5 bases). Germline CDR1 reads LGHNA; CDR2 reads YSLEER. The CDR3 length is 15 residues. The germline V and J ends were trimmed by 0 bases and 4 bases, with 10 bases remaining between them. CDR3 sequence: CASSQETPGYNEQFF. The CDR3 nucleotides read TGCGCCAGCAGCCAAGAAACCCCAGGGTACAATGAGCAGTTCTTC.

In this sample, this clone turned up once. This chain links TRBV5-1 with TRBJ2-1, with TRBD2 identical over 7 bases. V trimming: 0 bases; J trimming: 7 bases; junction bases outside the gene matches: 4. CDR1 and CDR2 from the germline V gene are SGHRS and YFSETQ. The CDR3 loop spans 14 amino acids. CDR3 DNA: TGCGCCAGCAGCTTGGGGGGGACTATGAATGAGCAGTTCTTC. It yields the protein CASSLGGTMNEQFF.

The chain carries TRBV28 and TRBJ1-1; TRBD1 matches at 7 bases. Germline assignment: CDR1 MDHEN and CDR2 SYDVKM. CDR3 length: 16 residues. The junction had 10 bases not matched to a gene; V was cut back by 6 bases and J by 0 bases. The CDR3 coding sequence is TGTGCCAGCAGACCAACGGGACAGTCCATGAACACTGAAGCTTTCTTT. Amino acids: CASRPTGQSMNTEAFF.

This chain connects TRBV2 to TRBJ1-1; D remains unclear. Germline V CDR1 and CDR2: SNHLY, FYNNEI. The germline V and J ends were trimmed by 4 bases and 1 base, with 7 bases remaining between them. The CDR3 sequence is 13 residues long. The CDR3 region has the DNA TGTGCCAGCAGTGTTACGGGGAACACTGAAGCTTTCTTT. Its translation is CASSVTGNTEAFF.

The V and J genes are TRBV5-6 and TRBJ1-1, with 8 positions matching TRBD1. Germline trimming cut 4 bases from V and 1 base from J; bases unmatched to any gene: 3. CDR3 size: 14 residues. Germline V gives CDR1 SGHDT, CDR2 YYEEEE. CDR3 coding DNA: TGTGCCAGCAGCCCGGGGACAGGGAACACTGAAGCTTTCTTT. Translating gives CASSPGTGNTEAFF. Variable domain in full (rest from reference TRBV5-6 and TRBJ1-1): DAGVTQSPTHLIKTRGQQVTLRCSPKSGHDTVSWYQQALGQGPQFIFQYYEEEERQRGNFPDRFSGHQFPNYSSELNVNALLLGDSALYLCASSPGTGNTEAFFGQGTRLTVV.

This clone has more than one count but fewer than ten. The chain couples TRBV29-1 to TRBJ2-2, with 9 bases that match TRBD2. The CDR3 runs to 14 residues. CDR1 and CDR2 (germline): SQVTM, ANQGSEA. Trimming at V came to 6 bases and at J to 2 bases, leaving 4 bases not matched to a gene. For the CDR3, the DNA is TGCAGCGTCGGACTAGCGACAAACACCGGGGAGCTGTTTTTT. Translation gives CSVGLATNTGELFF.

The chain couples TRBV29-1 to TRBJ1-4, with D unclear. The CDR3 is made up of 14 amino acids. The V end lost 4 bases, the J end lost 3 bases, and 12 bases lay between the germline ends. Germline V gene sequence: CDR1 SQVTM, CDR2 ANQGSEA. CDR3 in DNA: TGCAGCGTTGCCTTCGGAGTATCTAATGAAAAACTGTTTTTT. This translates into CSVAFGVSNEKLFF.

This clone was counted between two and nine times. The V gene is TRBV5-1, the J gene TRBJ2-7; no clear D gene. V was cut by 0 bases and J by 2 bases, with 12 bases left in between. CDR1 and CDR2 from the germline V gene are SGHRS and YFSETQ. The CDR3 has 15 amino acids. This CDR3 is CASSLGTSNAYEQYF. CDR3 sequence (DNA): TGCGCCAGCAGCTTGGGAACATCGAACGCCTACGAGCAGTACTTC.

In its sample, this clone was seen a few times. This rearrangement joins TRBV4-2 to TRBJ1-2; perhaps TRBD1 as D (5 bases). The CDR3 runs 14 residues. The germline CDR1 and CDR2 sequences are LGHNA and YNFKEQ. V was cut by 4 bases and J by 3 bases, with 12 bases left in between. DNA for the CDR3: TGTGCCAGCAGCCTGCGATCGGGGGACTATGGCTACACCTTC. Amino acid sequence: CASSLRSGDYGYTF.

The chain couples TRBV9 to TRBJ2-5, with TRBD1 identical over 10 bases. The junction had 5 bases not matched to a gene; V was cut back by 4 bases and J by 2 bases. Germline lookup yields CDR1 SGDLS and CDR2 YYNGEE. The CDR3 has 15 amino acids. The CDR3 spells CASSSRTGGQETQYF. DNA for the CDR3: TGTGCCAGCAGCTCGCGGACAGGGGGTCAAGAGACCCAGTACTTC.

The J gene is TRBJ1-1, the V gene TRBV30; D not resolved. Per germline, CDR1 GTSNPN and CDR2 SVGIG (reference sequence). The V end was cut by 0 bases, the J end by 1 base, with 6 bases between. The length of the CDR3 is 13 residues. The CDR3, as DNA: TGTGCCTGGAGTGTGTTACAGAACACTGAAGCTTTCTTT. Translating gives CAWSVLQNTEAFF.

This chain links TRBV19 with TRBJ1-6; 7 nucleotides agree with TRBD1. This CDR3 has 17 residues. Germline loops: CDR1 LNHDA, CDR2 SQIVND (reference sequence). The trim removed 2 bases at V and 0 bases at J, leaving 4 bases unmatched. The CDR3 DNA reads TGTGCCAGTAGTATAAGGGGACAGAGCTCCTATAATTCACCCCTCCACTTT. It translates to CASSIRGQSSYNSPLHF.

The chain combines TRBV4-2 with TRBJ2-7, with D perhaps TRBD1 (5 bases). V lost 2 bases and J lost 5, with 19 bases in between. Germline V CDR1 and CDR2: LGHNA, YNFKEQ. This CDR3 contains 16 residues. The CDR3 coding sequence is TGTGCCAGCAGCCAACCCCCGGGCCAGGGTAGGGACGAGCAGTACTTC. Its translation: CASSQPPGQGRDEQYF.

The chain links TRBV6-5 to TRBJ1-2, with TRBD1 matching 8 bases. The CDR3 loop spans 12 amino acids. The germline gives CDR1 MNHEY, CDR2 SVGAGI. After removal of 6 bases from V and 8 bases from J, the junction contained 5 bases not matched to a gene. CDR3 residues: CASSWTGKGYTF. The CDR3 DNA is TGTGCCAGCAGCTGGACAGGGAAAGGCTACACCTTC.

The rearrangement uses TRBV7-2 and TRBJ2-7; maybe TRBD1 (6 bases). The CDR3 has 15 residues. The germline CDR1 and CDR2 sequences are SGHTA and FQGNSA. Deletions cut 5 bases from V and 5 bases from J, with 19 bases between. CDR3 sequence (DNA): TGTGCCAGCAGCCCCCAGGGGTGGCGCACGCACGAGCAGTACTTC. It is translated as CASSPQGWRTHEQYF.

This clone has more than one count but fewer than ten. The CDR3 region has the DNA TGCGCCAGCAGCTTTCAACGGACAGGCCGCACAGATACGCAGTATTTT. Its protein is CASSFQRTGRTDTQYF. The rearrangement links TRBV5-1 to TRBJ2-3; 7 nucleotides match TRBD1. With V trimmed by 2 bases and J by 1 base, 7 bases remained unmatched. Germline CDR1 and CDR2: SGHRS and YFSETQ. The CDR3 has 16 amino acids.

The chain couples TRBV10-1 to TRBJ2-5; no definite D call. Germline V lookup: CDR1 WNHNN, CDR2 SYGVQD (reference sequence). CDR3 length equals 14 residues. V was trimmed by 3 bases and J by 2 bases, leaving 10 bases between them. In DNA form, the CDR3 reads TGCGCCAGCAGTGAAATTTTCAGGCAAGAGACCCAGTACTTC. Its protein is CASSEIFRQETQYF.

The chain has TRBV27 and TRBJ2-7, with D unclear. The CDR3 runs to 15 residues. The V gene's germline CDR1 is MNHEY and CDR2 SMNVEV (reference sequence). Trimming left V 3 bases short and J 3 bases short, with 15 bases between. The CDR3 coding sequence is TGTGCCAGCAGTTTCATATCAGGAACTTTCTACGAGCAGTACTTC. Its translation: CASSFISGTFYEQYF.

CDR3 protein: CASSQDHRAGANVLTF. CDR3 nucleotides: TGTGCCAGCAGCCAAGACCATCGGGCTGGGGCCAACGTCCTGACTTTC. The rearrangement uses TRBV4-2 and TRBJ2-6; D not certain. CDR1 and CDR2 (germline): LGHNA, YNFKEQ. This CDR3 is 16 amino acids long. V lost 0 bases and J lost 2, with 8 bases in between.

The rearrangement links TRBV29-1 to TRBJ2-1; D is perhaps TRBD1 (5 bases). This CDR3 has 15 amino acids. Germline values: CDR1 SQVTM, CDR2 ANQGSEA. V lost 4 bases to trimming and J lost 7 bases, with 20 bases between them. The CDR3 bases are TGCAGCGTTGCCGCGGCAGGGTTAAGAGGTAATGAGCAGTTCTTC. Residues: CSVAAAGLRGNEQFF.

The V gene is TRBV7-9, the J gene TRBJ2-1; D might be TRBD1 (5 bases). In germline, CDR1 is SEHNR, CDR2 FQNEAQ (reference sequence). This CDR3 region has 15 residues. Trimming shortened V by 5 bases and J by 3 bases, and 14 bases separated the two germline ends. The CDR3 DNA follows: TGTGCCAGCAGCCCCCCAGGGCAGGTCTACAATGAGCAGTTCTTC. This gives the protein CASSPPGQVYNEQFF.

This clone was observed a single time. The chain is built from TRBV5-1 and TRBJ2-1; the match to TRBD1 covers 9 bases. Germline V gene sequence: CDR1 SGHRS, CDR2 YFSETQ. The CDR3 has 15 residues. Trimming took 3 bases from V and 6 from J; bases not matched to a gene: 7. The chain's CDR3 is CASSSPGQGFNEQFF. The CDR3 DNA reads as TGCGCCAGCAGCTCACCGGGACAGGGTTTCAATGAGCAGTTCTTC. Full variable domain (missing parts from reference TRBV5-1 and TRBJ2-1): KAGVTQTPRYLIKTRGQQVTLSCSPISGHRSVSWYQQTPGQGLQFLFEYFSETQRNKGNFPGRFSGRQFSNSRSEMNVSTLELGDSALYLCASSSPGQGFNEQFFGPGTRLTVL.

The V call is TRBV19, the J call TRBJ2-7; tentatively, D is TRBD2 (6 bases). This CDR3 comprises 13 residues. The V end lost 1 base, the J end lost 2 bases, and 6 bases lay between the germline ends. The germline gives CDR1 LNHDA, CDR2 SQIVND (reference sequence). This CDR3 is CASSIGGAYEQYF. The DNA for the CDR3 is TGTGCCAGTAGTATAGGGGGGGCCTACGAGCAGTACTTC.

This rearrangement joins TRBV5-1 to TRBJ1-5; D is perhaps TRBD1 (6 bases). The CDR3 loop spans 15 amino acids. V lost 1 base and J lost 3, with 11 bases in between. Per germline, CDR1 SGHRS and CDR2 YFSETQ. CDR3 DNA: TGCGCCAGCAGCTTGCACCAGGGGACCAATCAGCCCCAGCATTTT. Encoded protein: CASSLHQGTNQPQHF. Supplemented by reference TRBV5-1 and TRBJ1-5, the full variable domain reads KAGVTQTPRYLIKTRGQQVTLSCSPISGHRSVSWYQQTPGQGLQFLFEYFSETQRNKGNFPGRFSGRQFSNSRSEMNVSTLELGDSALYLCASSLHQGTNQPQHFGDGTRLSIL.

This rearrangement joins TRBV19 to TRBJ2-1, with 7 bases identical to TRBD2. J lost 4 bases, V lost 3 bases, and 3 bases had no gene match. Germline V CDR1 and CDR2: LNHDA, SQIVND (reference sequence). The CDR3 runs 14 residues. CDR3 DNA sequence: TGTGCCAGTAGTATCGGGAGGCAGTACAATGAGCAGTTCTTC. Its protein is CASSIGRQYNEQFF.

Only one count was recorded for this clone. This chain links TRBV3-1 (or the pseudogene TRBV3-2) with TRBJ2-2; TRBD2 matches at 12 bases. CDR1 and CDR2 from the germline V gene are LGHDT and YNNKEL (reference sequence). This CDR3 comprises 18 residues. After removal of 3 bases from V and 0 bases from J, the junction contained 5 bases not matched to a gene. The CDR3 region is CASSQGGLAGPNTGELFF. The CDR3 DNA reads TGTGCCAGCAGCCAGGGCGGACTAGCGGGGCCGAACACCGGGGAGCTGTTTTTT.

This clone was seen a handful of times. The chain couples TRBV19 to TRBJ2-2, with TRBD1 as a possible D gene (6 bases). Trimming stripped 2 bases from V and 6 bases from J, with 10 bases between. Germline CDR1 is LNHDA and CDR2 is SQIVND (reference sequence). CDR3 length equals 14 residues. This CDR3 is CASSISGVAGELFF. CDR3 DNA: TGTGCCAGTAGTATATCAGGGGTGGCCGGGGAGCTGTTTTTT.

This rearrangement joins TRBV10-3 to TRBJ2-2; perhaps TRBD1 as D (6 bases). Germline V gene sequence: CDR1 ENHRY, CDR2 SYGVKD. The CDR3 loop spans 13 amino acids. Trimming removed 8 bases at V and 3 bases at J, with 10 bases between. CDR3 DNA: TGTGCCATCCGGGACATTGACACCGGGGAGCTGTTTTTT. It encodes CAIRDIDTGELFF.